This section outlines one T cell receptor (beta chain) sequence together with its context. What it binds is not known. Other nucleotide sequences in the sample specify the same CDR3. These data are taken from a study of shared clonotypes between healthy human individuals. Study-level points and caveats: All-four-donor shared clonotypes had higher generation probabilities than non-shared clonotypes did.

Libraries were prepared by immunoSEQ multiplex PCR; TCRdb keeps only in-frame clonotypes and omits some of them. The data contain 2 million to 3 million clones, around nine tenths of them singletons. Per germline, CDR1 MNHEY and CDR2 SVGAGI. V was cut by 6 bases and J by 7 bases, with 13 bases left in between. The CDR3 extends over 14 amino acids. Sequences were obtained from naive CD4+ T cells sorted from blood. Subset denoted: CD45RA+ positively selected. The source is a man between 18 and 29 years old in good health. The J gene is TRBJ1-6, the V gene TRBV6-5, with a tentative D call TRBD1 (5 bases). The CDR3 sequence is CASSPGQYNSPLHF. The CDR3 nucleotides are TGTGCCAGCAGCCCCGGACAATACAATTCACCCCTCCACTTT.